This T cell receptor beta chain was documented in a study of cytomegalovirus exposure and HLA in healthy donors. Study summary: Out of about 170 million T cells, an earlier analysis found more than 95 million unique TCR beta sequences in total.

This clone has only one observation. Its antigen is unidentified. Donors counted as nominally healthy when sampled, yet unrecorded immune exposures were likely. General study points: Trimming of TCR beta V- and J-genes showed a link, identified in a later analysis, to a missense DCLRE1C variant. An Asian-associated ancestry cluster reportedly showed fewer N-insertions than the approximately 600-donor mean in a later analysis.

13 Jbeta primers and 60 Vbeta primers were used for the PCR. TCRdb's copy holds only in-frame clones and misses some; the assay was immunoSEQ multiplex PCR. Here the sample spans 150,000 or so clones, 75% to 90% being singletons. The sequence derives from a male donor in good health and CMV-seropositive. What was sequenced was PBMCs.

CDR3 sequence reads: CASSRGQGANTGELFF. In DNA form, the CDR3 reads TGTGCCAGCAGCAGAGGACAGGGGGCGAACACCGGGGAGCTGTTTTTT. V usage is TRBV7-6 and J usage is TRBJ2-2; 10 bases are shared with TRBD1. V was pared by 5 bases and J by 0 bases, with 3 bases of the junction left unmatched. The CDR3 is 16 amino acids. Per the germline V gene, CDR1 is SGHVS and CDR2 is FNYEAQ.